This T cell receptor beta chain was observed in a study of CD8+ T cells in alopecia areata. Findings and caveats of the study: There were also resident alphabeta T cells of normal skin sequenced in scalp samples. For baseline CD8+ expansion, any link to response stays uncertain with one nonresponder.

As for treatment: oral pan-JAK inhibitor, 5-10 mg twice daily. As for this clone: No antigen is known for it.

Extracted RNA was reverse transcribed into cDNA, the sequencing template. Clones were sequenced by immunoSEQ multiplex PCR, and TCRdb holds only the in-frame ones, with some missing. The sample records about 190,000 clones, roughly 61% being singletons. The sample in question was CD8+ T cells sorted from blood, obtained at week 24, from a patient treated with tofacitinib. The sequence derives from a human donor with alopecia areata.

The CDR3 protein is CASIDTEFTDTQYF. CDR3 in DNA: TGTGCCAGCATAGACACAGAGTTCACAGATACGCAGTATTTT. The rearrangement uses TRBV7-9 and TRBJ2-3; D call uncertain. Germline V gene data show CDR1 as SEHNR and CDR2 as FQNEAQ (reference sequence). The CDR3 covers 14 residues. Trimming shortened V by 7 bases and J by 2 bases, and 13 bases separated the two germline ends.